A selection of T cell receptor beta chains follows, all from one sample in a study of shared clonotypes between healthy human individuals. Repertoires were generated with immunoSEQ multiplex PCR, while TCRdb's copy carries only in-frame clones and drops some. The sample contains a few million clones, 80% to 95% of which appear only once. Sequencing was done on a sample of naive CD4+ T cells from PBMCs. The receptors were gathered from a man aged 18-30 years in good health. Some clones in this sample may be carry-over from other donors' samples. Both conserved end residues are part of each CDR3. A D gene is named only where the DNA matches it firmly. Size tells how often a clone was seen (once, few, many) or the class of an expanded clone, and some rows leave it out.

NA TRBJ1-2 TRBV9 TRBD1 CASSVGGQGSYGYTF
NA TRBJ1-2 TRBV25-1 NA CASSRGLVNYGYTF
NA TRBJ2-3 TRBV7-3 TRBD2 CASSLRGSGADTQYF
NA TRBJ2-5 TRBV12-5 NA CASAPGRGWETQYF
NA TRBJ1-2 TRBV2 TRBD1 CASTEGGGHYGYTF
NA TRBJ2-1 TRBV11-3 TRBD1 CASSPARDRLGNEQFF
NA TRBJ2-3 TRBV7-2 NA CASSLALWDADTQYF
NA TRBJ2-7 TRBV7-3 TRBD2 CASSLAGGNEQYF
NA TRBJ2-2 TRBV7-8 TRBD2 CASSLVGGSNGELFF
NA TRBJ2-2 TRBV25-1 TRBD1 CASSGAGGVLGVGELFF
NA TRBJ1-2 TRBV7-3 NA CASRSGDGYGYTF
NA TRBJ2-2 TRBV2 NA CASSAGVRPTSTGELFF
NA TRBJ1-1 TRBV7-2 NA CASSLVSANTEAFF
NA TRBJ2-5 TRBV7-3 NA CASSLTRAQTQYF
NA TRBJ1-5 TRBV19 TRBD1 CASTGGRSNQPQHF
once TRBJ1-1 TRBV18 TRBD1 CASSPQTGSDTEAFF
NA TRBJ2-1 TRBV7-3 TRBD2 CASSSGTSLNEQFF